Listed below are T cell receptor beta chains from one sample, sequenced in a study of blood T cell repertoires in COVID-19. The table came from immunoSEQ multiplex PCR; TCRdb's copy has only in-frame clones and leaves some out. The sample consists of roughly 190,000 clones, around 83% of them appearing once. Sequencing was done on a sample of peripheral blood. Source of these receptors: a man between 45 and 60 years old with active or convalescent COVID-19. Each CDR3 is given with its conserved first and last residue. The D gene is left open where the match is weak. Clone size, where shown, is once, few, many, or a class for clones that have expanded.

TRBD2,TRBJ2-5,.,TRBV3-1/TRBV3-2,TGTGCCAGCACCGCGGGAGGGGGGGGCCTTACAGAGACCCAGTACTTC,CASTAGGGGLTETQYF
.,TRBJ2-1,.,TRBV30,TGTGCCTGGAGTGTACAAAACAATGAGCAGTTCTTC,CAWSVQNNEQFF
.,TRBJ2-7,.,TRBV30,TGTGCCTGGAGTCTTAATACCTACGAGCAGTACTTC,CAWSLNTYEQYF
.,TRBJ1-4,.,TRBV12-3/TRBV12-4,TGTGCCAGCAGTTTCGAGGTTCATGAAAAACTGTTTTTT,CASSFEVHEKLFF
.,TRBJ1-6,.,TRBV18,TGTGCCAGCTCACCAACAGGGACCAATAATTCACCCCTCCACTTT,CASSPTGTNNSPLHF
.,TRBJ1-2,few,TRBV19,TGTGCCAGTAGTATAGATCTGGGGGCGGACTATGGCTACACCTTC,CASSIDLGADYGYTF
.,TRBJ2-7,.,TRBV6-6,TGTGCCAGCAGTTACTCCCCCGGTCGCTACGAGCAGTACTTC,CASSYSPGRYEQYF
.,TRBJ1-2,.,TRBV12-3/TRBV12-4,TGTGCCAGCCGGCGGGCGTCCCGGGGAGGCTACACCTTC,CASRRASRGGYTF
.,TRBJ1-1,.,TRBV19,TGTGCCAGTAGTATAGATTTCATTGTCACCGGGACAACCGAAGCTTTCTTT,CASSIDFIVTGTTEAFF
.,TRBJ2-7,.,TRBV21-1,TGTGCCAGCAGCCACAGGGCGAGACCCCCAGGGTACGAGCAGTACTTC,CASSHRARPPGYEQYF
.,TRBJ1-6,.,TRBV30,TGTGCCTGGAGCCAACTAGGACCAAGTAATTCACCCCTCCACTTT,CAWSQLGPSNSPLHF
.,TRBJ1-5,.,TRBV28,TGTGCCAGCGAAAGCCTTCTGAGGGCCCAGCCCCAGCATTTT,CASESLLRAQPQHF
.,TRBJ2-7,.,TRBV14,TGTGCCAGCAGCCAAGACACAGTGCTGACCTCGATAACCTACGAGCAGTACTTC,CASSQDTVLTSITYEQYF
TRBD2,TRBJ2-1,.,TRBV11-2,TGTGCCAGCAGCTTAGGGACTAGCGGGAGTGGTTGGAATGAGCAGTTCTTC,CASSLGTSGSGWNEQFF
.,TRBJ1-4,.,TRBV30,TGTGCCTGGAATTGGCAGACTAATGAAAAACTGTTTTTT,CAWNWQTNEKLFF
.,TRBJ2-1,.,TRBV21-1,TGTGCCAGCAGCAACGGGACTAGTTACCCCCAAGACTACAATGAGCAGTTCTTC,CASSNGTSYPQDYNEQFF
TRBD1,TRBJ1-2,.,TRBV2,TGTGCCAGCAGGACAAGGACAGGGGGCTTCTATGGCTACACCTTC,CASRTRTGGFYGYTF
.,TRBJ2-7,.,TRBV15,TGTGCCACCAGCAGAGATTTGAACGGCGAGCAGTACTTC,CATSRDLNGEQYF
TRBD2,TRBJ2-5,.,TRBV28,TGTGCCAGCAGTCCCACCCGAGGTAGCGGGAGATCGGAGACCCAGTACTTC,CASSPTRGSGRSETQYF
TRBD1,TRBJ1-5,once,TRBV19,TGTGCCAGTAGCTCACAGGGGGCGGGCAATCAGCCCCAGCATTTT,CASSSQGAGNQPQHF
.,TRBJ2-7,.,TRBV7-2,TGTGCCAGCAGCCCCTCGGTGGGGGGGCCCTACGAGCAGTACTTC,CASSPSVGGPYEQYF
TRBD1,TRBJ2-7,.,TRBV6-5,TGTGCCAGCAGTTCACAGGGGGAGCGGGAGCAGTACTTC,CASSSQGEREQYF
.,TRBJ2-7,.,TRBV19,TGTGCCAGTAGTATAGGCAGGGGAGACGAGCAGTACTTC,CASSIGRGDEQYF
.,TRBJ1-2,.,TRBV18,TGTGCCAGCTCACCAGAGGCGTCTAACTATGGCTACACCTTC,CASSPEASNYGYTF
.,TRBJ2-3,once,TRBV29-1,TGCAGCGTTGAGCCTAAGGATACGCAGTATTTT,CSVEPKDTQYF
TRBD1,TRBJ2-7,.,TRBV27,TGTGCCAGCAGTGCACCCCGGGACAGGGGGACCTACGAGCAGTACTTC,CASSAPRDRGTYEQYF
TRBD1,TRBJ2-7,many,TRBV27,TGTGCCAGCTCCAGGGGGTACTCCTACGAGCAGTACTTC,CASSRGYSYEQYF
TRBD1,TRBJ2-3,.,TRBV27,TGTGCCAGCAGCTCGGGTTGGGGACAGGGAACAGATACGCAGTATTTT,CASSSGWGQGTDTQYF
.,TRBJ2-1,once,TRBV19,TGTGCCAGTACCCGTACGCGGGGTGAGCAGTTCTTC,CASTRTRGEQFF
TRBD1,TRBJ1-2,.,TRBV7-2,TGTGCCAGCAGCTTAGCCGGAGGGACAGGAGCTAACTATGGCTACACCTTC,CASSLAGGTGANYGYTF
TRBD1,TRBJ1-2,.,TRBV12-3/TRBV12-4,TGTGCCAGCAGTTGGACAGGGCGGTATGGCTACACCTTC,CASSWTGRYGYTF
.,TRBJ1-3,.,TRBV4-3,TGCGCCAGCAGCCAAGTAGGGGGCTCTGGAAACACCATATATTTT,CASSQVGGSGNTIYF
TRBD1,TRBJ1-3,.,TRBV4-1,TGCGCCAGCAGCTCGACAGGGACTGGAAACACCATATATTTT,CASSSTGTGNTIYF
.,TRBJ2-1,.,TRBV5-1,TGCGCCAGCAGCTCACAGGGTGGTGAGCAGTTCTTC,CASSSQGGEQFF
TRBD2,TRBJ2-5,.,TRBV3-1/TRBV3-2,TGTGCCAGCAGCCTTCGGGGGGGCGGAGAGACCCAGTACTTC,CASSLRGGGETQYF
.,TRBJ1-5,.,TRBV6-6,TGTGCCAGCAGCTCGGTAAGGGGTGGGAATCAGCCCCAGCATTTT,CASSSVRGGNQPQHF
TRBD2,TRBJ2-7,.,TRBV18,TGTGCCAGCTCGGGACTAGCGGGATACGAGCAGTACTTC,CASSGLAGYEQYF
TRBD1,TRBJ2-7,.,TRBV18,TGTGCCAGCTCTGGGACAGGGATTGAGCAGTACTTC,CASSGTGIEQYF
.,TRBJ2-7,.,TRBV5-6,TGTGCCAGCAGCTTGAGTGGGGCGAGCTCCTACGAACAGTACTTC,CASSLSGASSYEQYF
TRBD1,TRBJ2-7,few,TRBV11-2,TGTGCCAGCAGCTCCCGGACAGGGGATAATCCCTACGAGCAGTACTTC,CASSSRTGDNPYEQYF
.,TRBJ1-3,once,TRBV11-3,TGTGCCAGCAGCGATCACGGGGGCTCTGGAAACACCATATATTTT,CASSDHGGSGNTIYF
TRBD1,TRBJ2-5,.,TRBV6-2/TRBV6-3,TGTGCCAGCAGCCTACAGGGGGCCGAAGAGACCCAGTACTTC,CASSLQGAEETQYF
.,TRBJ1-3,.,TRBV12-3/TRBV12-4,TGTGCCAGCACCACTGACTCTGGAAACACCATATATTTT,CASTTDSGNTIYF
TRBD1,TRBJ2-3,.,TRBV3-1/TRBV3-2,TGTGCCAGCAGCCAAGCCCCCGGGACAGGCGATACGCAGTATTTT,CASSQAPGTGDTQYF
.,TRBJ1-2,.,TRBV7-8,TGTGCCAGCAGCTCCTACGGTGCGGGGCAAAATGGCTACACCTTC,CASSSYGAGQNGYTF
TRBD1,TRBJ1-2,.,TRBV10-3,TGTGCCATCAGTGAGTCGGCGGCAGGGGGCTCCTATGGCTACACCTTC,CAISESAAGGSYGYTF
TRBD2,TRBJ2-5,.,TRBV27,TGTGCCAGCAGTTCCAATCGGGGGGACCAGTACTTC,CASSSNRGDQYF
.,TRBJ1-5,.,TRBV19,TGTGCCAGCCGTAACAGGTTTGGCAATCAGCCCCAGCATTTT,CASRNRFGNQPQHF
.,TRBJ2-6,.,TRBV27,TGTGCCACGACACAAAACTCTGGGGCCAACGTCCTGACTTTC,CATTQNSGANVLTF
.,TRBJ1-1,.,TRBV5-1,TGCGCCAGCAGCTTGGGAGGGCTGAACACTGAAGCTTTCTTT,CASSLGGLNTEAFF
.,TRBJ2-5,once,TRBV5-1,TGCGCCAGCAGCCGGGGGACTGTCCAAGAGACCCAGTACTTC,CASSRGTVQETQYF
.,TRBJ2-3,.,TRBV6-4,TGTGCCAGCAGTGTGAGGGCGACCACAGATACGCAGTATTTT,CASSVRATTDTQYF
TRBD2,TRBJ2-1,.,TRBV10-1,TGCGCCAGCAGTCTAGCGGGGGGGCCGAGTGAGCAGTTCTTC,CASSLAGGPSEQFF
.,TRBJ1-2,.,TRBV30,TGTGCTGGAAACGGGTTCAGGGATGTCTACACCTTC,CAGNGFRDVYTF
TRBD2,TRBJ2-1,.,TRBV7-9,TGTGCCAGCAGCCCCGGGCAGGGGACTAGCGGGAGTGTAGAGCAGTTCTTC,CASSPGQGTSGSVEQFF
.,TRBJ2-2,few,TRBV9,TGTGCCAGCAGCGCGACAGTCACCGGGGAGCTGTTTTTT,CASSATVTGELFF